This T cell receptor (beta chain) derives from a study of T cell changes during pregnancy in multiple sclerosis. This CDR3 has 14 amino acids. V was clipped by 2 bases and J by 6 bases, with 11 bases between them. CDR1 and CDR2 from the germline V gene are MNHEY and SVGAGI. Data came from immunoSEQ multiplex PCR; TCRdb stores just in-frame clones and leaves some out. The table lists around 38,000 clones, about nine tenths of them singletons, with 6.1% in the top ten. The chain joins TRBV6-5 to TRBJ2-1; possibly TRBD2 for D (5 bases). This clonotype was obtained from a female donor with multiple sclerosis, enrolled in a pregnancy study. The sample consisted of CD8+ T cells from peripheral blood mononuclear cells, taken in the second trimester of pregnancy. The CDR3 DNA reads TGTGCCAGCAGTTACGCGGCTAGCTCCAATGAGCAGTTCTTC. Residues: CASSYAASSNEQFF.